One sample yielded the 18 T cell receptor beta chains listed below, sequenced in a study of blood T cell repertoires in COVID-19. Measured with immunoSEQ multiplex PCR; TCRdb has only the in-frame clones, and not every one. The sample consists of 65,000 to 75,000 clones, roughly 81% of them appearing once. The source material was peripheral blood. These TCRs come from an elderly man with acute or convalescent COVID-19.

This clone was found once. V and J are TRBV9 and TRBJ1-1, with D maybe TRBD1 (5 bases). The germline V gene encodes CDR1 SGDLS and CDR2 YYNGEE. Between the trimmed V and J ends, which lost 0 bases and 4 bases, there was a span of 13 bases. There are 15 residues in the CDR3. CDR3 sequence (DNA): TGTGCCAGCAGCGTAGTGGGGGGAATCGGCACTGAAGCTTTCTTT. Translated, it gives CASSVVGGIGTEAFF.

The chain combines TRBV15 with TRBJ1-5; 8 bases map to TRBD1. Germline V CDR1 and CDR2: LNHNV, YYDKDF (reference sequence). The trim removed 3 bases at V and 4 bases at J, leaving 5 bases unmatched. This CDR3 has 15 residues. DNA for the CDR3: TGTGCCACCAGCAGCCGGCAGGGGGCTAATCAGCCCCAGCATTTT. Translating gives CATSSRQGANQPQHF.

The CDR3 here is CASSPPGTRTYNEQFF. In DNA, the CDR3 is TGTGCCAGCAGTCCACCCGGGACTAGAACCTACAATGAGCAGTTCTTC. This chain connects TRBV7-2 to TRBJ2-1; 8 bases are shared with TRBD2. V shed 6 bases and J 2 bases; nucleotides not matched to a gene: 9. Germline CDR1 reads SGHTA; CDR2 reads FQGNSA. This CDR3 contains 16 residues. Drawing the rest from reference TRBV7-2 and TRBJ2-1, the complete variable domain is GAGVSQSPSNKVTEKGKDVELRCDPISGHTALYWYRQSLGQGLEFLIYFQGNSAPDKSGLPSDRFSAERTGGSVSTLTIQRTQQEDSAVYLCASSPPGTRTYNEQFFGPGTRLTVL.

The chain recombines TRBV19 with TRBJ2-4; possible D gene TRBD1, 5 bases. Trimming pared 5 bases from V and 9 bases from J, leaving 17 bases between. CDR3 length: 14 amino acids. The germline V gene has CDR1 LNHDA and CDR2 SQIVND (reference sequence). The DNA for the CDR3 is TGTGCCAGTAGTCCGAAGCAGGGATTTGGCATTCAGTACTTC. It encodes CASSPKQGFGIQYF.

This chain connects TRBV5-5 to TRBJ1-5; 7 nucleotides line up with TRBD1. The V and J ends lost 4 bases and 9 bases, in that order; junction bases with no gene match: 10. The CDR3 spans 14 residues. Per germline, CDR1 SGHKS and CDR2 YYEKEE (reference sequence). DNA for the CDR3: TGTGCCAGCAGCCCGGGACAGCTCACCGGGCCCCAGCATTTT. Residues: CASSPGQLTGPQHF. The full variable domain, its missing parts supplied by reference TRBV5-5 and TRBJ1-5, is DAGVTQSPTHLIKTRGQQVTLRCSPISGHKSVSWYQQVLGQGPQFIFQYYEKEERGRGNFPDRFSARQFPNYSSELNVNALLLGDSALYLCASSPGQLTGPQHFGDGTRLSIL.

This chain uses TRBV4-3 with TRBJ2-7; 9 nucleotides line up with TRBD1. J was trimmed by 3 bases and V by 3 bases; bases with no gene match: 3. Germline V lookup: CDR1 LGHNA, CDR2 YSLEER. This CDR3 contains 14 residues. CDR3 protein: CASSHGTGSYEQYF. The CDR3 DNA reads as TGCGCCAGCAGCCATGGGACAGGGAGCTACGAGCAGTACTTC.

This sequence joins TRBV24-1 and TRBJ2-3; 9 positions agree with TRBD1. CDR3 length equals 15 residues. The J segment lost 10 bases and the V segment lost 4 bases, leaving 11 bases of the junction unmatched. Germline assignment: CDR1 KGHDR and CDR2 SFDVKD. In DNA form, the CDR3 reads TGTGCCACCAGTGACTCGAACAGGGGGCCCGGTTCGCAGTATTTT. Amino acid sequence: CATSDSNRGPGSQYF.

The rearrangement joins TRBV14 to TRBJ1-5; D gene ambiguous. This CDR3 has 13 residues. CDR1 and CDR2 (germline): SGHDN, FVKESK. V gave up 2 bases and J gave up 4 bases, with 6 bases separating them. DNA of the CDR3: TGTGCCAGCAGCCAAAACAGAAATCAGCCCCAGCATTTT. As protein: CASSQNRNQPQHF.

V usage is TRBV2 and J usage is TRBJ2-3; perhaps TRBD1 as D (5 bases). V lost 8 bases, J lost 6 bases, and 15 bases lay in between. In germline, CDR1 is SNHLY, CDR2 FYNNEI. There are 13 residues in the CDR3. The CDR3 spells CASSTRQYDTQYF. DNA of the CDR3: TGTGCCAGCTCAACCCGACAGTACGATACGCAGTATTTT.

The V gene is TRBV7-9, the J gene TRBJ1-1; 8 bases align to TRBD1. The CDR3 has 15 residues. V dropped 4 bases and J dropped 2; count of bases not matched to a gene: 6. CDR1 is SEHNR and CDR2 is FQNEAQ in the germline V gene (reference sequence). As DNA, the CDR3 is TGTGCCAGCAGCTACCCCGGGACAGGAAACACTGAAGCTTTCTTT. Its protein is CASSYPGTGNTEAFF.

In this sample, this clone turned up a few times. CDR3 protein: CASSERRGPLNTGELFF. CDR3 bases: TGTGCCAGCAGCGAACGTCGTGGGCCTTTGAACACCGGGGAGCTGTTTTTT. V and J are TRBV7-9 and TRBJ2-2; no firm D call. Germline V gene data show CDR1 as SEHNR and CDR2 as FQNEAQ (reference sequence). The CDR3 has 17 residues. V lost 5 bases to trimming and J lost 1 base, with 17 bases between them. Looking up the rest from reference TRBV7-9 and TRBJ2-2 gives the full variable domain: DTGVSQNPRHKITKRGQNVTFRCDPISEHNRLYWYRQTLGQGPEFLTYFQNEAQLEKSRLLSDRFSAERPKGSFSTLEIQRTEQGDSAMYLCASSERRGPLNTGELFFGEGSRLTVL.

The gene calls are TRBV5-1 and TRBJ2-2, with 9 bases matching TRBD1. Germline V gene lookup returns CDR1 SGHRS and CDR2 YFSETQ. CDR3 length: 13 amino acids. Trimming removed 7 bases from V and 6 bases from J; junction bases left unmatched: 4. The chain's CDR3 is CASWTGEPGELFF. The CDR3 bases are TGCGCCAGCTGGACAGGGGAACCCGGGGAGCTGTTTTTT.

This clone was counted a single time. The chain is built from TRBV4-1 and TRBJ2-1; 7 bases fit TRBD2. Germline CDR1 and CDR2: MGHRA and YSYEKL. The trim removed 2 bases at V and 0 bases at J, leaving 7 bases unmatched. The CDR3 totals 17 residues. CDR3 in amino acids: CASSQSPTGGSYNEQFF. CDR3 in DNA: TGCGCCAGCAGCCAAAGTCCTACGGGGGGCTCCTACAATGAGCAGTTCTTC.

The chain is built from TRBV18 and TRBJ1-1; D gene unclear. The CDR3 loop spans 16 amino acids. In germline, CDR1 is KGHSH, CDR2 LQKENI. V was cut by 2 bases and J by 0 bases, with 13 bases left in between. CDR3 in amino acids: CASSPGGWVVNTEAFF. Here the CDR3 DNA reads TGTGCCAGCTCACCAGGAGGGTGGGTAGTGAACACTGAAGCTTTCTTT. Full variable domain (outside the CDR3, taken from reference TRBV18 and TRBJ1-1): NAGVMQNPRHLVRRRGQEARLRCSPMKGHSHVYWYRQLPEEGLKFMVYLQKENIIDESGMPKERFSAEFPKEGPSILRIQQVVRGDSAAYFCASSPGGWVVNTEAFFGQGTRLTVV.

The rearrangement uses TRBV7-2 and TRBJ1-1, with a tentative D call TRBD1 (6 bases). Germline lookup yields CDR1 SGHTA and CDR2 FQGNSA. This CDR3 has 15 amino acids. V gave up 1 base and J gave up 1 base, with 10 bases separating them. CDR3 sequence reads: CASSLVVGGNTEAFF. The CDR3 nucleotides are TGTGCCAGCAGCTTAGTTGTAGGGGGGAACACTGAAGCTTTCTTT.

V gene TRBV6-5 combines with J gene TRBJ1-5; perhaps TRBD1 as D (6 bases). Trimming left V 2 bases short and J 7 bases short, with 12 bases between. The CDR3 loop spans 14 amino acids. Germline V CDR1 and CDR2: MNHEY, SVGAGI. CDR3 sequence (DNA): TGTGCCAGCAGTTACGGGCAGGGGATGCAGCCCCAGCATTTT. Its translation is CASSYGQGMQPQHF.

The chain employs TRBV7-9 and TRBJ2-3, with 7 bases identical to TRBD1. Trimming took 7 bases from V and 2 from J; bases not matched to a gene: 6. The germline V gene has CDR1 SEHNR and CDR2 FQNEAQ (reference sequence). The CDR3 runs 14 residues. The CDR3 bases are TGTGCCAGCACCTTCGACAGGGCCACAGATACGCAGTATTTT. Translated: CASTFDRATDTQYF.

The rearrangement links TRBV6-2 or TRBV6-3 to TRBJ2-7; 7 nucleotides line up with TRBD1. The V segment lost 2 bases and the J segment 3 bases; nucleotides outside the gene matches: 10. The germline gives CDR1 MNHEY, CDR2 SVGEGT. This CDR3 has 16 amino acids. This CDR3 is CASSYQGQRLGYEQYF. The CDR3 DNA sequence: TGTGCCAGCAGTTACCAGGGACAGAGGCTTGGCTACGAGCAGTACTTC.